This TCR beta chain was observed in a study of cytomegalovirus exposure and HLA in healthy donors. This CDR3 is built from 15 residues. V was pared by 3 bases and J by 3 bases, with 15 bases between. Germline V gives CDR1 LNHDA, CDR2 SQIVND (reference sequence). Profiled with immunoSEQ multiplex PCR; TCRdb holds only in-frame clones, not every one. The sample lists roughly 190,000 clones; about 89% were seen once. The chain joins TRBV19 to TRBJ2-7, with TRBD1 as a possible D gene (6 bases). This TCR derives from a man younger than 45 in good health and CMV-seropositive. Sequences were obtained from PBMCs. In nucleotides, the CDR3 is TGTGCCAGTAGTATGGGGACACACGGCGACTACGAGCAGTACTTC. This codes for CASSMGTHGDYEQYF.